The text below deals with one T cell receptor (beta chain). The data belong to a study of blood T cell repertoires in COVID-19. Clinical history reported by participants formed the basis on which cohorts were assigned. Measured with immunoSEQ multiplex PCR; TCRdb has only the in-frame clones, and not every one. Among around 180,000 clones listed, 75% to 85% were seen once. The length of the CDR3 is 13 residues. Germline V gene lookup returns CDR1 KGHDR and CDR2 SFDVKD. Trimming pared 0 bases from V and 11 bases from J, leaving 9 bases between. This clonotype was sampled from a woman between 50 and 59 years old with acute COVID-19. The rearrangement uses TRBV24-1 and TRBJ2-2; weak D call: TRBD1 (6 bases). The sample consisted of PBMCs or T cells enriched from blood (not recorded which). CDR3 loop: CATSDLQQGELFF. Here the CDR3 DNA reads TGTGCCACCAGTGATTTGCAACAGGGAGAGCTGTTTTTT.